Shown below are 15 T cell receptor beta chains from a single sample sequenced in a study of molecular identifiers for immune sequencing clone quantification. TCRdb reanalysed the PCR reads using MiXCR and keeps one entry per CDR3 protein. The sample shows hundreds of thousands of distinct CDR3 sequences, 20% of them seen only once. What was sequenced was naive CD8+ T cells from blood, with Jurkat cell RNA spiked in. Subset noted: FACS-sorted CD8+CD4-CCR7+CD45RA+ naive T cells. The receptors here all came from a human donor in good health. Some libraries in this study had Jurkat cell RNA spiked in.

The chain has TRBV28 and TRBJ1-4; D gene ambiguous. The CDR3 runs 17 residues. V was pared by 1 base and J by 0 bases, with 12 bases between. Germline V CDR1 and CDR2: MDHEN, SYDVKM. CDR3 residues: CASSLFSAPPTNEKLFF. In nucleotides, the CDR3 is TGTGCCAGCAGTTTATTCTCTGCTCCGCCAACTAATGAAAAACTGTTTTTT.

This clonotype was counted at least ten times. The V gene is TRBV13, the J gene TRBJ1-4; no firm D call. The V gene's germline CDR1 is PRHDT and CDR2 FYEKMQ (reference sequence). V lost 4 bases and J 8 bases, leaving 14 bases between the germline ends. The CDR3 is 14 residues long. CDR3 loop: CASSSGPGSEKLFF. The CDR3 DNA follows: TGTGCCAGCAGCTCAGGACCGGGCAGCGAAAAACTGTTTTTT.

V is TRBV7-6 and J is TRBJ2-3, with 11 positions matching TRBD2. The V gene end was trimmed by 5 bases and the J gene end by 3 bases; junction bases not matched to a gene: 7. Germline V gene lookup returns CDR1 SGHVS and CDR2 FNYEAQ. The CDR3 covers 16 residues. CDR3 DNA sequence: TGTGCCAGCAGCGTAACCGGGACTAGCGGTACAGATACGCAGTATTTT. Its protein is CASSVTGTSGTDTQYF.

This clonotype was counted a few times. Being one base from a much bigger clone, this may be a read error. The CDR3 DNA reads as TGTGCCAGCGGCGGACAGGGCATTTACTATGGCTACACCTTC. Amino acid sequence: CASGGQGIYYGYTF. This chain links TRBV6-5 with TRBJ1-2; 8 bases match TRBD1. The germline V gene has CDR1 MNHEY and CDR2 SVGAGI. CDR3 size: 14 residues. The V and J ends lost 8 bases and 3 bases, in that order; junction bases with no gene match: 8.

This clonotype was seen many times. The chain employs TRBV9 and TRBJ2-2; D is possibly TRBD1 or TRBD2 (5 bases each). The V gene's germline CDR1 is SGDLS and CDR2 YYNGEE. The ends were cut back, 3 bases at V and 0 bases at J, with 15 bases in the middle. CDR3 length: 17 amino acids. CDR3: CASSAQAGTTNTGELFF. The CDR3 nucleotides are TGTGCCAGCAGCGCCCAAGCCGGGACCACGAACACCGGGGAGCTGTTTTTT.

In its sample, this clonotype was seen a few times. V is TRBV9 and J is TRBJ1-3, with D tentatively TRBD1 (6 bases). V gave up 0 bases and J gave up 1 base, with 11 bases separating them. The CDR3 has 16 amino acids. Germline assignment: CDR1 SGDLS and CDR2 YYNGEE. CDR3 DNA: TGTGCCAGCAGCGTAGCTCGGGGGGCATCTGGAAACACCATATATTTT. Protein sequence: CASSVARGASGNTIYF.

This clonotype was observed many times. The V and J genes are TRBV3-1 and TRBJ1-1; maybe TRBD1 (5 bases). This CDR3 spans 13 amino acids. Germline V gene lookup returns CDR1 LGHDT and CDR2 YNNKEL (reference sequence). The germline V and J ends were trimmed by 6 bases and 4 bases, with 12 bases remaining between them. The CDR3 reads CASSPGGFTEAFF. CDR3 nucleotide sequence: TGTGCCAGCAGTCCCGGGGGGTTCACTGAAGCTTTCTTT. Drawing the rest from reference TRBV3-1 and TRBJ1-1, the complete variable domain is DTAVSQTPKYLVTQMGNDKSIKCEQNLGHDTMYWYKQDSKKFLKIMFSYNNKELIINETVPNRFSPKSPDKAHLNLHINSLELGDSAVYFCASSPGGFTEAFFGQGTRLTVV.

A remark on this clonotype: This CDR3 fails to terminate in the conserved phenylalanine or tryptophan, so it likely reflects a read error. The chain carries TRBV13 and TRBJ2-3; D perhaps matches TRBD1 (5 bases). Trimming pared 4 bases from V and 3 bases from J, leaving 14 bases between. Per germline, CDR1 PRHDT and CDR2 FYEKMQ (reference sequence). The CDR3 covers 15 residues. CDR3 sequence (DNA): TGTGCCAGCAGCTCCAGGGTCGGTTGGACAGATACGCAGTATCTT. Protein sequence: CASSSRVGWTDTQYL.

This clonotype has only a few counts. The V gene is TRBV4-2, the J gene TRBJ1-1, with D perhaps TRBD1 (5 bases). V shed 2 bases and J shed 3 bases, with 10 bases lying between them. CDR1 and CDR2 (germline): LGHNA, YNFKEQ. There are 14 residues in the CDR3. CDR3 residues: CASSQSWGDTEAFF. The CDR3 nucleotides read TGTGCCAGCAGCCAAAGCTGGGGCGACACTGAAGCTTTCTTT.

This clonotype was observed a few times. The rearrangement links TRBV30 to TRBJ2-2; 11 bases map to TRBD1. With 3 bases clipped from V and 4 bases from J, the junction kept 1 base outside the gene matches. This CDR3 is built from 14 residues. Germline lookup yields CDR1 GTSNPN and CDR2 SVGIG (reference sequence). DNA of the CDR3: TGTGCCTGGAGCGGGACAGGGGGCACCGGGGAGCTGTTTTTT. It yields the protein CAWSGTGGTGELFF. The full variable domain, completed using reference TRBV30 and TRBJ2-2, is SQTIHQWPATLVQPVGSPLSLECTVEGTSNPNLYWYRQAAGRGLQLLFYSVGIGQISSEVPQNLSASRPQDRQFILSSKKLLLSDSGFYLCAWSGTGGTGELFFGEGSRLTVL.

This chain links TRBV12-3 or TRBV12-4 with TRBJ2-1, with 10 bases matching TRBD1. V trimming: 0 bases; J trimming: 2 bases; junction bases outside the gene matches: 1. This CDR3 contains 16 residues. The CDR3 coding sequence is TGTGCCAGCAGTTTAGCCGACAGGGGGCCCTACAATGAGCAGTTCTTC. It specifies CASSLADRGPYNEQFF.

Comments on this clonotype: An end of the junction differs from the germline gene, which may be a read error. This CDR3 is CASSTDRYLYNVQFF. The DNA for the CDR3 is TGTGCCAGCAGCACCGACAGGTATCTTTACAATGTGCAGTTCTTC. The V gene is TRBV5-6, the J gene TRBJ2-1; possibly TRBD1 for D (6 bases). Germline CDR1 reads SGHDT; CDR2 reads YYEEEE. The CDR3 extends over 15 amino acids. The entire variable domain, with the rest obtained from reference TRBV5-6 and TRBJ2-1, is as follows: DAGVTQSPTHLIKTRGQQVTLRCSPKSGHDTVSWYQQALGQGPQFIFQYYEEEERQRGNFPDRFSGHQFPNYSSELNVNALLLGDSALYLCASSTDRYLYNVQFFGPGTRLTVL.

The chain joins TRBV19 to TRBJ2-7, with 9 bases matching TRBD2. The V gene end was trimmed by 4 bases and the J gene end by 6 bases; junction bases not matched to a gene: 4. Germline CDR1 LNHDA, CDR2 SQIVND (reference sequence). The CDR3 is 13 amino acids. The CDR3 region has the DNA TGTGCCAGTAGTACCAGACTAGCGGCCGAGCAGTACTTC. As protein: CASSTRLAAEQYF.

This clonotype was seen a few times. The chain couples TRBV12-3 or TRBV12-4 to TRBJ2-5; perhaps D is TRBD1 or TRBD2 (5 bases each). There are 17 residues in the CDR3. Between the trimmed V and J ends, which lost 3 bases and 3 bases, there was a span of 20 bases. CDR3 sequence (DNA): TGTGCCAGCAGTTTGGGGGACGGTCGGCTCAAGGAAGAGACCCAGTACTTC. This codes for CASSLGDGRLKEETQYF.

This clonotype was seen at least ten times. CDR3 in amino acids: CASSNTGTLNEKLFF. DNA for the CDR3: TGTGCCAGCAGTAACACAGGGACGTTGAACGAAAAACTGTTTTTT. The chain uses TRBV27 and TRBJ1-4; D is possibly TRBD1 (6 bases). The germline V gene has CDR1 MNHEY and CDR2 SMNVEV (reference sequence). The germline V and J ends were trimmed by 5 bases and 8 bases, with 18 bases remaining between them. The CDR3 runs to 15 residues. Together with reference TRBV27 and TRBJ1-4, the CDR3 gives the full variable domain: EAQVTQNPRYLITVTGKKLTVTCSQNMNHEYMSWYRQDPGLGLRQIYYSMNVEVTDKGDVPEGYKVSRKEKRNFPLILESPSPNQTSLYFCASSNTGTLNEKLFFGSGTQLSVL.